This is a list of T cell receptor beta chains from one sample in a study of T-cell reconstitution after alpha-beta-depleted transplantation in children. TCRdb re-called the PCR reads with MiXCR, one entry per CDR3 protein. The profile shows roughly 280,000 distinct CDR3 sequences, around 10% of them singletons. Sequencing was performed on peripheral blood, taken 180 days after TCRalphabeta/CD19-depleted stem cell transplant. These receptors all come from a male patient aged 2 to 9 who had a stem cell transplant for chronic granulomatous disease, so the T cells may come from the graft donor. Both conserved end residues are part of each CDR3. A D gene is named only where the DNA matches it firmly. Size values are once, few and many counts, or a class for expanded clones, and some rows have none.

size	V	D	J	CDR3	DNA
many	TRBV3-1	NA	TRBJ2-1	CASSQSDHNYEQFF	TGTGCCAGCAGCCAATCCGACCATAACTATGAGCAGTTCTTC
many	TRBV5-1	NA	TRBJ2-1	CASSLARGVDEQFF	TGCGCCAGCAGCTTGGCTAGGGGGGTGGACGAGCAGTTCTTC
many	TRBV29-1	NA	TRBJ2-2	CSVEDFPGELFF	TGCAGCGTTGAAGACTTCCCCGGGGAGCTGTTTTTT
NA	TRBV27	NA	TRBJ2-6	CLSPGRDSSGANVLTF	TGCCTTTCCCCTGGACGGGATTCTTCTGGGGCCAACGTCCTGACTTTC
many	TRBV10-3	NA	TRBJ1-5	CAISESVRGQPQHF	TGTGCCATCAGTGAGTCCGTCCGAGGTCAGCCCCAGCATTTT
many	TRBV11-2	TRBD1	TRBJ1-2	CASRTTGGAVYGYTF	TGTGCTAGCAGAACTACAGGGGGCGCGGTTTATGGCTACACCTTC
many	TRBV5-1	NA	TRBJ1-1	CASSPLQGIEAFF	TGCGCCAGCAGCCCCCTACAGGGTATTGAAGCTTTCTTT
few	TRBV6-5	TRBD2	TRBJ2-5	CASSYQRGLQETQYF	TGTGCCAGCAGTTACCAGCGGGGGCTACAAGAGACCCAGTACTTC
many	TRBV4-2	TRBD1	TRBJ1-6	CASSQQGGIGSPLHF	TGTGCCAGCAGCCAGCAGGGGGGCATTGGGTCACCCCTCCACTTT
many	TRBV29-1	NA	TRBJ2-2	CSVGTPPGELFF	TGCAGCGTGGGGACACCCCCCGGGGAGCTGTTTTTT
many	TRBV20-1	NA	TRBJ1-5	CSATPSGKQPQHF	TGCAGTGCTACCCCTTCAGGGAAGCAGCCCCAGCATTTT
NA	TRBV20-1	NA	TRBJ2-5	CSASKGETQYF	TGCAGTGCTAGTAAGGGAGAGACCCAGTACTTC
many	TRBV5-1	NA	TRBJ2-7	CASSLAGQRAYEQYF	TGCGCCAGCAGCTTGGCAGGACAAAGGGCCTACGAGCAGTACTTC
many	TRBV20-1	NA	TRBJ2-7	CSARLTGTNYYEQYF	TGCAGTGCTAGGTTAACCGGGACCAATTACTACGAGCAGTACTTC
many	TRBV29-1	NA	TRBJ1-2	CSARGSNYGYTF	TGCAGCGCCCGGGGATCTAACTATGGCTACACCTTC
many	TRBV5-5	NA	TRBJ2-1	CASSLSIVSYNEQFF	TGTGCCAGCAGCTTGAGTATAGTGTCCTACAATGAGCAGTTCTTC
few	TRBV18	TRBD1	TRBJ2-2	CASSPRDRVNTGELFF	TGTGCCAGCTCACCTCGGGACAGAGTTAACACCGGGGAGCTGTTTTTT
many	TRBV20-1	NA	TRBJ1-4	CSAWTSEKLFF	TGCAGTGCCTGGACGAGTGAAAAACTGTTTTTT
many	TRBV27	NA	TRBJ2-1	CAGLRRGQFF	TGTGCCGGTCTGAGACGTGGGCAGTTCTTC
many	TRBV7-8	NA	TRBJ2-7	CASSLAIWVSSYEQYF	TGTGCCAGCAGCTTAGCGATTTGGGTCAGCTCCTACGAGCAGTACTTC
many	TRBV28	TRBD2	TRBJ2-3	CATLGGAGGLADTQYF	TGTGCCACCCTCGGAGGAGCGGGAGGTTTAGCAGATACGCAGTATTTT
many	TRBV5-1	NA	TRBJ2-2	CASSFSRGDTGELFF	TGCGCCAGCAGCTTCTCCAGGGGAGACACCGGGGAGCTGTTTTTT
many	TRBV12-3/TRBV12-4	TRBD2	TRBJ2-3	CASSRGLAGGTDTQYF	TGTGCCAGCAGCCGGGGACTAGCGGGAGGTACAGATACGCAGTATTTT
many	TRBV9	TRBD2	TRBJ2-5	CASSVETSGTQYF	TGTGCCAGCAGCGTAGAGACTAGCGGGACCCAGTACTTC
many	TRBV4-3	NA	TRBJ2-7	CASSQDWGLSYEQYF	TGCGCCAGCAGCCAAGATTGGGGCCTGTCCTACGAGCAGTACTTC
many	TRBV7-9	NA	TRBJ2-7	CASSLEREQYF	TGTGCCAGCAGCTTGGAGCGCGAGCAGTACTTC
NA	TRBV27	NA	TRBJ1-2	CASSWVVDYGYTF	TGTGCCAGCAGTTGGGTGGTGGACTATGGCTACACCTTC
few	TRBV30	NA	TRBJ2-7	CAWSVVGSLDEQYF	TGTGCCTGGAGTGTGGTAGGGAGCCTAGACGAGCAGTACTTC
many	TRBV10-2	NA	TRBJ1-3	CASMGGNTIYF	TGCGCCAGCATGGGAGGAAACACCATATATTTT
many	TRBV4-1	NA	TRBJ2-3	CASSQRAVFTDTQYF	TGCGCCAGCAGCCAAAGGGCAGTCTTCACAGATACGCAGTATTTT
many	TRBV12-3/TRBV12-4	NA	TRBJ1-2	CASSPLTGYGYTF	TGTGCCAGCAGTCCCCTCACCGGGTATGGCTACACCTTC
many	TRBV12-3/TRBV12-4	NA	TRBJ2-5	CASNLWGARETQYF	TGTGCCAGCAACCTATGGGGGGCGCGGGAGACCCAGTACTTC
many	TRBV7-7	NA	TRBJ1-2	CASSLGGQYPNYGYTF	TGTGCTAGCAGCTTGGGAGGACAGTATCCTAACTATGGCTACACCTTC
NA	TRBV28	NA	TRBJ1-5	CASSFRGRGLPQHF	TGTGCCAGCAGTTTTAGAGGCCGAGGCTTGCCCCAGCATTTT
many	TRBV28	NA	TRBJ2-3	CAIRTYCTDTQYF	TGTGCCATCAGGACCTATTGCACAGATACGCAGTATTTT
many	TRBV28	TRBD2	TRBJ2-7	CASSFSGSRSHEQYF	TGTGCCAGCAGTTTTAGCGGGAGCCGGAGCCACGAGCAGTACTTC
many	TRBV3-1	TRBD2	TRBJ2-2	CASSPVKLAGMAGELFF	TGTGCCAGCAGCCCAGTCAAGCTAGCGGGGATGGCCGGGGAGCTGTTTTTT
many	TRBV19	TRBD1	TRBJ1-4	CASRDRGINEKLFF	TGTGCCTCCCGAGACAGGGGAATTAATGAAAAACTGTTTTTT
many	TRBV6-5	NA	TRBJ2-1	CASSSGLAHNEQFF	TGTGCCAGCAGTTCCGGATTAGCCCACAATGAGCAGTTCTTC
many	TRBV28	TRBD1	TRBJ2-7	CASSLFGTGAYEQYF	TGTGCCAGCAGTTTATTCGGGACAGGAGCATACGAGCAGTACTTC
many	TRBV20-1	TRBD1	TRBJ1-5	CSARGTGGGHF	TGCAGTGCTAGAGGGACAGGGGGCGGGCATTTT
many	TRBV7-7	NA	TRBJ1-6	CASSLNKNSPLHF	TGTGCTAGCAGCTTAAACAAGAATTCACCCCTCCACTTT
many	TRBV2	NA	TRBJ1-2	CASTQEDQNYGYTF	TGTGCCAGCACCCAGGAGGACCAAAACTATGGCTACACCTTC
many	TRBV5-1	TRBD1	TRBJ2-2	CASSFDRGGGELFF	TGCGCCAGCAGCTTTGACAGGGGTGGCGGGGAGCTGTTTTTT
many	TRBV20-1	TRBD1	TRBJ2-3	CSLTRSPRTGWIDTQYF	TGCAGTCTCACCCGATCCCCCCGGACAGGGTGGATAGATACGCAGTATTTT
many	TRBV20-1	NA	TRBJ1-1	CSARGPNTEAFF	TGCAGTGCTAGGGGACCGAACACTGAAGCTTTCTTT
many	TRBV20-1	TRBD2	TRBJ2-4	CSARRGAEGKNIQYF	TGCAGTGCTAGGCGGGGGGCAGAAGGCAAAAACATTCAGTACTTC
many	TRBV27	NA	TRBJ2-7	CASSYGSGYEQYF	TGTGCCAGCAGTTACGGGTCCGGCTACGAGCAGTACTTC
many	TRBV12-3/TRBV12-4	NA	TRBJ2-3	CASEAESTDTQYF	TGTGCCAGCGAAGCGGAAAGCACAGATACGCAGTATTTT
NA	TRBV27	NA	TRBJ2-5	CASSFSGVGTQYF	TGTGCCAGCAGTTTCTCAGGGGTTGGGACCCAGTACTTC
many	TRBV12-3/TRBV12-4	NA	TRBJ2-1	CASSFSASEYEQFF	TGTGCCAGCAGCTTTAGCGCTAGCGAGTATGAGCAGTTCTTC
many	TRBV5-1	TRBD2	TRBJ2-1	CASSLDLLAGGFSEQFF	TGCGCCAGCAGCTTGGACCTACTAGCGGGGGGGTTTAGTGAGCAGTTCTTC
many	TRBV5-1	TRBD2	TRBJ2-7	CASSLNFGTSTYEQYF	TGCGCCAGCAGCTTGAATTTCGGGACTAGCACCTACGAGCAGTACTTC
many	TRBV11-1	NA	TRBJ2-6	CASSLGGTSSGANVLTF	TGTGCCAGCAGCTTAGGTGGCACCAGCTCTGGGGCCAACGTCCTGACTTTC
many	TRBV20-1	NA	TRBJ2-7	CSAFGEFYEQYF	TGCAGTGCTTTTGGGGAGTTTTACGAGCAGTACTTC
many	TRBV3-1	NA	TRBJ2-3	CASSQELTSSTDTQYF	TGTGCCAGCAGCCAAGAGTTGACTTCTAGCACAGATACGCAGTATTTT
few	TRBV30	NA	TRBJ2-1	CAWSDRGYNEQFF	TGTGCCTGGAGTGACCGAGGGTACAATGAGCAGTTCTTC